Here is one TCR beta chain with its context. The entry originates in a study of T cell clonotyping in hematopoietic cell transplantation. TCRdb's table, derived via immunoSEQ multiplex PCR, lists solely in-frame clones and lacks some. The sample has almost 20,000 clones, 70% to 85% seen once. V was shortened by 4 bases and J by 7 bases, with 7 bases between the two germline ends. CDR1 and CDR2 from the germline V gene are GTSNPN and SVGIG (reference sequence). The CDR3 runs to 10 residues. The clonotype originates from a man aged 60-69 years in good health. Some clones in this sample may be carry-over from other donors' samples. The rearrangement uses TRBV30 and TRBJ1-2; D might be TRBD1 (6 bases). The sample comprised peripheral blood mononuclear cells. DNA of the CDR3: TGTGCCTGGAAAGGGGGTGGCTACACCTTC. It translates to CAWKGGGYTF.